The next 2 T cell receptor beta chains were all read from a single sample in a study of human T cells and chemical hapten exposure. Documented time point: pre-sensitization, week 0. Sample treatment: therapeutic diphenylcyclopropenone sensitization with weekly scalp DPC. TCRdb fed the RACE reads into MiXCR, producing one record per CDR3 protein. The repertoire includes tens of thousands of distinct CDR3 sequences, around 11% of them detected once, and 3% to 4.5% sits in the top ten. The specimen comprised whole blood, sampled in connection with sensitization to the hapten diphenylcyclopropenone (DPC). The receptors come from a woman in her 40s with alopecia areata. Some clones in this sample may be carry-over from other donors' samples.

This clonotype was seen more than once but under ten times. The gene calls are TRBV12-3 or TRBV12-4 and TRBJ2-1, with 7 bases aligning to TRBD1. The CDR3 is 12 residues long. Germline trimming cut 7 bases from V and 10 bases from J; bases unmatched to any gene: 7. CDR3 amino acids: CASTDRVGEQFF. CDR3 DNA sequence: TGTGCCAGCACCGACAGGGTAGGGGAGCAGTTCTTC.

This clonotype came up a few times. V is TRBV12-3 or TRBV12-4 and J is TRBJ1-1, with D maybe TRBD1 (6 bases). V was cut by 5 bases and J by 0 bases, with 10 bases left in between. This CDR3 spans 14 amino acids. The CDR3 region is CASSPGTLNTEAFF. The CDR3 bases are TGTGCCAGCAGTCCCGGGACACTGAACACTGAAGCTTTCTTT.